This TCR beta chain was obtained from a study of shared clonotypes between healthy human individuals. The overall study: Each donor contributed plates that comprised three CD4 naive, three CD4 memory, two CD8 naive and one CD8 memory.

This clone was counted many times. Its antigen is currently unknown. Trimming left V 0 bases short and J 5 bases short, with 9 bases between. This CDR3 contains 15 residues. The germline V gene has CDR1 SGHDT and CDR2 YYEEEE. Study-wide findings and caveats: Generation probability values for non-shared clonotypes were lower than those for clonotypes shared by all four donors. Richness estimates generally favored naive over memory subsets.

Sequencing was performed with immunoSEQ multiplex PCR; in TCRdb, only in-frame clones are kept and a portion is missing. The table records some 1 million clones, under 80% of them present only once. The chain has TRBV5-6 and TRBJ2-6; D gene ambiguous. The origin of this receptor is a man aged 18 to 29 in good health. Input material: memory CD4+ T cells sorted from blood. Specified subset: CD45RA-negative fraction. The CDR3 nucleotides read TGTGCCAGCAGCTTGGGTCCGGGCTGGGCCAACGTCCTGACTTTC. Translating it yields CASSLGPGWANVLTF.